One and the same sample provided the 24 T cell receptor beta chains below, sequenced in a study of regulatory T cells in long-lasting Graves disease. Time point denoted: newly diagnosed GD, antithyroid drugs for less than 3 months. Scientists built the TCR library using RNA that was extracted from PBMCs. CDR3 regions were amplified by Arm-PCR using iRepertoire HTBI primers to build TCR beta libraries. In TCRdb, the multiplex PCR reads were re-called with MiXCR into one record per CDR3 protein. This table has some 500,000 distinct CDR3 sequences, approximately 16% appearing once. These data were also filed under a second study, of T cells in Graves' hyperthyroidism and ophthalmopathy.

Sequenced material: peripheral blood mononuclear cells (PBMCs), taken at new diagnosis, from a patient treated with antithyroid drugs. The receptors stem from a woman aged 35-65 years with Graves disease.

The chain combines TRBV13 with TRBJ2-2, with D unresolved. Trimming left V 5 bases short and J 2 bases short, with 15 bases between. The germline V gene encodes CDR1 PRHDT and CDR2 FYEKMQ (reference sequence). The CDR3 contains 16 residues. Here the CDR3 reads CASSTTTRINTGELFF. CDR3 coding DNA: TGTGCCAGCAGCACAACTACCAGGATCAACACCGGGGAGCTGTTTTTT. The variable domain in full, with the rest retrieved from reference TRBV13 and TRBJ2-2, is AAGVIQSPRHLIKEKRETATLKCYPIPRHDTVYWYQQGPGQDPQFLISFYEKMQSDKGSIPDRFSAQQFSDYHSELNMSSLELGDSALYFCASSTTTRINTGELFFGEGSRLTVL.

The genes are TRBV5-4 and TRBJ1-3; no clear D gene. Looked up from germline, CDR1 is SGHNT and CDR2 is YYREEE (reference sequence). Trimming cost V 4 bases and J 0 bases, with 11 bases left between them. This CDR3 is built from 15 residues. The CDR3, as DNA: TGTGCCAGCAGCCCAGGACTGATCTCTGGAAACACCATATATTTT. This translates into CASSPGLISGNTIYF. The full variable domain, completed using reference TRBV5-4 and TRBJ1-3, is ETGVTQSPTHLIKTRGQQVTLRCSSQSGHNTVSWYQQALGQGPQFIFQYYREEENGRGNFPPRFSGLQFPNYSSELNVNALELDDSALYLCASSPGLISGNTIYFGEGSWLTVV.

The sample holds a few counts of this clonotype. The chain couples TRBV11-3 to TRBJ2-2, with TRBD2 as a possible D gene (5 bases). Trimming removed 5 bases from V and 5 bases from J, with 18 bases in between. This CDR3 contains 16 residues. Germline CDR1 reads SGHNT; CDR2 reads YENEEA. DNA for the CDR3: TGTGCCAGCAGCGACGTCGCCGGGCCGGGGACCGGGGAGCTGTTTTTT. This sequence encodes CASSDVAGPGTGELFF.

This clonotype showed up just a few times. CDR3 in DNA: TGTGCCAGCAGCGGACTAGCGGGGGAGAGTGAGCAGTTCTTC. Translation: CASSGLAGESEQFF. The V and J genes are TRBV12-3 or TRBV12-4 and TRBJ2-1; 13 bases align to TRBD2. V was pared by 6 bases and J by 9 bases, with 5 bases of the junction left unmatched. The length of the CDR3 is 14 residues.

The CDR3 coding sequence is TGTGCCAGCAGCTTAGGAGGGCAGGACCTCTACGAGCAGTACTTC. Translated, it gives CASSLGGQDLYEQYF. The rearrangement joins TRBV13 to TRBJ2-7; D not resolved. The germline V and J ends were trimmed by 0 bases and 3 bases, with 12 bases remaining between them. Germline loops: CDR1 PRHDT, CDR2 FYEKMQ (reference sequence). The CDR3 is 15 residues long. Combining the CDR3 with reference TRBV13 and TRBJ2-7 gives the whole variable domain AAGVIQSPRHLIKEKRETATLKCYPIPRHDTVYWYQQGPGQDPQFLISFYEKMQSDKGSIPDRFSAQQFSDYHSELNMSSLELGDSALYFCASSLGGQDLYEQYFGPGTRLTVT.

In this sample, this clonotype turned up a few times. The genes are TRBV18 and TRBJ2-1, with 8 positions matching TRBD1. The V gene end was trimmed by 5 bases and the J gene end by 6 bases; junction bases not matched to a gene: 12. Looked up from germline, CDR1 is KGHSH and CDR2 is LQKENI. The CDR3 contains 16 residues. For the CDR3, the DNA is TGTGCCAGCTCATCCGGACAGGGAAAGGGAATCAATGAGCAGTTCTTC. It is translated as CASSSGQGKGINEQFF.

This chain connects TRBV10-1 to TRBJ2-7, with a possible D match to TRBD1 (6 bases). Germline-derived CDR1 and CDR2 are WNHNN and SYGVQD (reference sequence). This CDR3 region has 17 residues. V lost 4 bases and J lost 4, with 23 bases in between. CDR3 sequence (DNA): TGCGCCAGCAGTGCCCAAAAACAGGGACCGGTAATGTACGAGCAGTACTTC. Encoded protein: CASSAQKQGPVMYEQYF.

This clonotype has more than one count but fewer than ten. The DNA of the CDR3 is TGTGCCAGCAGTACGGATATTGTCGGTGAAGCTTTCTTT. Amino acid sequence: CASSTDIVGEAFF. V gene TRBV6-2 or TRBV6-3 combines with J gene TRBJ1-1; D ambiguous. Germline V gene lookup returns CDR1 MNHEY and CDR2 SVGEGT. Deletions cut 5 bases from V and 7 bases from J, with 14 bases between. There are 13 residues in the CDR3.

This clonotype was observed at least ten times. One end of the junction fails to match germline, which may point to a read error. The chain recombines TRBV12-3 or TRBV12-4 with TRBJ1-6, with a weak D call TRBD1 (5 bases). CDR3 length: 18 residues. For the CDR3, the DNA is TGTGCCAGCAGTCGTACCGGGACGGAAAGCTCCTGTAATTCACCCCTCCACTTT. Its protein product is CASSRTGTESSCNSPLHF.

This clonotype was found many times. The chain recombines TRBV28 with TRBJ2-7; either TRBD1 or TRBD2 may supply D (5 bases each). The CDR3 has 12 amino acids. Per germline, CDR1 MDHEN and CDR2 SYDVKM. The ends were cut back, 6 bases at V and 9 bases at J, with 15 bases in the middle. The CDR3 DNA reads as TGTGCCAGCAGCCCGGGACCATCGGGGCAGTACTTC. Its translation is CASSPGPSGQYF.

The chain has TRBV29-1 and TRBJ2-1; no definite D call. The V end was cut by 2 bases, the J end by 4 bases, with 3 bases between. The CDR3 has 11 amino acids. CDR1 is SQVTM, CDR2 ANQGSEA, per germline. The CDR3 spells CSVEKYNEQFF. The DNA of the CDR3 is TGCAGCGTTGAAAAGTACAATGAGCAGTTCTTC.

In this sample, this clonotype turned up many times. This chain connects TRBV6-5 to TRBJ2-1, with unresolved D. CDR3 size: 13 residues. Germline CDR1 MNHEY, CDR2 SVGAGI. The ends were cut back, 4 bases at V and 7 bases at J, with 11 bases in the middle. This CDR3 is CASSSELRNEQFF. The CDR3 DNA follows: TGTGCCAGCAGTTCCGAACTGCGAAATGAGCAGTTCTTC.

This clonotype was counted only a few times. The J gene is TRBJ1-1, the V gene TRBV29-1, with D maybe TRBD1 (5 bases). The germline V gene encodes CDR1 SQVTM and CDR2 ANQGSEA. The CDR3 consists of 12 residues. Trimming stripped 4 bases from V and 1 base from J, with 7 bases between. For the CDR3, the DNA is TGCAGCGTTGGACAGCGGAACACTGAAGCTTTCTTT. Translation gives CSVGQRNTEAFF.

This clonotype was recorded at least ten times. V is TRBV12-3 or TRBV12-4 and J is TRBJ1-6; D gene uncertain. Trimming left V 4 bases short and J 10 bases short, with 14 bases between. The length of the CDR3 is 14 residues. CDR3 amino acids: CASSSSFTGSPLHF. CDR3 coding DNA: TGTGCCAGCAGTTCTTCCTTCACGGGATCACCCCTCCACTTT.

Ten or more counts support this clonotype. A much larger clone differs from this one at a single base, so this may be a read error. The chain joins TRBV3-1 to TRBJ2-5; weak D call: TRBD2 (6 bases). The V end was cut by 3 bases, the J end by 2 bases, with 7 bases between. CDR3 length: 13 amino acids. The germline CDR1 and CDR2 sequences are LGHDT and YNNKEL (reference sequence). This CDR3 is CASSHGGQETQYF. CDR3 coding DNA: TGTGCCAGCAGCCACGGGGGACAAGAGACCCAGTACTTC.

Only a few counts were recorded for this clonotype. The rearrangement uses TRBV18 and TRBJ2-5; D may match TRBD1 or TRBD2 (5 bases each). CDR3 length equals 14 residues. CDR1 and CDR2 from the germline V gene are KGHSH and LQKENI. Trimming cost V 3 bases and J 1 base, with 9 bases left between them. Here the CDR3 reads CASSPVGVQETQYF. Written as DNA, the CDR3 is TGTGCCAGCTCACCGGTGGGGGTCCAAGAGACCCAGTACTTC.

This clonotype has ten or more counts. The rearrangement joins TRBV5-1 to TRBJ2-7; a weak D match, TRBD1 (5 bases). The CDR3 has 13 residues. V lost 4 bases and J lost 0, with 8 bases in between. Germline CDR1 is SGHRS and CDR2 is YFSETQ. CDR3: CASSQDNSYEQYF. CDR3 DNA: TGCGCCAGCAGCCAGGACAACTCCTACGAGCAGTACTTC.

The chain carries TRBV4-1 and TRBJ2-3; D might be TRBD1 (5 bases). V dropped 2 bases and J dropped 3 bases, with 12 bases sitting between them. Germline V CDR1 and CDR2: MGHRA, YSYEKL. The CDR3 totals 15 residues. In DNA, the CDR3 is TGCGCCAGCAGCCAACAGTACAGGACGACAGATACGCAGTATTTT. Translation gives CASSQQYRTTDTQYF.

This clonotype was counted at least ten times. V and J are TRBV11-2 and TRBJ2-5; TRBD2 aligns across 12 bases. Germline values: CDR1 SGHAT, CDR2 FQNNGV. CDR3 size: 16 residues. Trimming at V came to 0 bases and at J to 5 bases, leaving 4 bases not matched to a gene. The CDR3 loop is CASSLDRLAGVETQYF. The CDR3 DNA is TGTGCCAGCAGCTTAGACCGACTAGCGGGGGTGGAGACCCAGTACTTC.

The chain recombines TRBV30 with TRBJ2-2; no clear D gene. Trimming pared 0 bases from V and 1 base from J, leaving 12 bases between. Germline CDR1 reads GTSNPN; CDR2 reads SVGIG (reference sequence). The CDR3 totals 16 residues. The DNA for the CDR3 is TGTGCCTGGAGTGTGCTTGGGCTAGTGAACACCGGGGAGCTGTTTTTT. Amino acid sequence: CAWSVLGLVNTGELFF.

This clonotype was seen many times. The chain employs TRBV20-1 and TRBJ1-5, with TRBD1 identical over 9 bases. With V trimmed by 2 bases and J by 7 bases, 6 bases remained unmatched. The CDR3 is 14 amino acids. Germline lookup yields CDR1 DFQATT and CDR2 SNEGSKA (reference sequence). The CDR3 spells CSARRTGAWQPQHF. As DNA, the CDR3 is TGCAGTGCTAGAAGGACAGGGGCATGGCAGCCCCAGCATTTT.

The table lists this clonotype with a count of one. The V call is TRBV7-9, the J call TRBJ2-3; TRBD2 aligns across 8 bases. CDR1 and CDR2 from the germline V gene are SEHNR and FQNEAQ (reference sequence). This CDR3 region has 16 residues. J gave up 5 bases and V 5 bases, and 12 bases lay outside the gene matches. The chain's CDR3 is CASSLTTGTSGDTQYF. The CDR3 nucleotides read TGTGCCAGCAGCCTAACCACCGGGACTAGTGGAGATACGCAGTATTTT.

At least ten counts were recorded for this clonotype. The chain uses TRBV12-3 or TRBV12-4 and TRBJ1-1; D gene ambiguous. The CDR3 runs to 13 residues. Trimming removed 1 base at V and 4 bases at J, with 7 bases between. CDR3 bases: TGTGCCAGCAGTTTAGGGGGAATCACTGAAGCTTTCTTT. Encoded protein: CASSLGGITEAFF.

The sample holds many counts of this clonotype. The V call is TRBV7-3, the J call TRBJ2-7; a weak D match, TRBD2 (5 bases). With 2 bases removed from V and 4 bases from J, the gap between germline ends came to 9 bases. Germline lookup yields CDR1 SGHTA and CDR2 FQGTGA. The CDR3 extends over 13 amino acids. CDR3 loop: CASSLEGGYEQYF. CDR3 DNA: TGTGCCAGCAGCTTAGAGGGTGGGTACGAGCAGTACTTC.